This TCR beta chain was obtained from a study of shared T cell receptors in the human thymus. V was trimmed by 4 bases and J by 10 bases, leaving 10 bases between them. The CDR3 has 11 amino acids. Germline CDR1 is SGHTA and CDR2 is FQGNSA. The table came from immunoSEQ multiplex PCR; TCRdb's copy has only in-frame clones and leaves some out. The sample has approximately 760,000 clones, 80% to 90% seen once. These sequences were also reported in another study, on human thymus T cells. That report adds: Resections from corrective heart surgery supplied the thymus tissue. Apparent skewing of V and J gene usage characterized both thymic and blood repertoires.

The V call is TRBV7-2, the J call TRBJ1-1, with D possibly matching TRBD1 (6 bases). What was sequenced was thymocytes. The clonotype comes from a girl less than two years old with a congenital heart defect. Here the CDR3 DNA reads TGTGCCAGCAGCTACGGGGGGCGAGCTTTCTTT. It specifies CASSYGGRAFF.